This TCR beta chain was recovered during a study of shared clonotypes between healthy human individuals. Study findings and constraints: Naive subsets usually exceeded memory subsets in estimated richness. Roughly 5% was the fraction of naive CD4 clonotypes found shared across several donors.

Recent acute infections and vaccinations were absent in the healthy HIV-negative adult donors. Division of CD4+ cells produced a CD45RA+ naive subset and a CD45RA-negative memory subset. Trimming removed 2 bases from V and 4 bases from J, with 9 bases in between. The CDR3 runs to 15 residues. Germline loops: CDR1 MNHEY, CDR2 SMNVEV (reference sequence). Produced via immunoSEQ multiplex PCR; TCRdb's table is partial and in-frame only. The repertoire has around 980,000 clones, about four fifths of them found once; the top ten carry 0.5% to 0.65%. As to this clone: Antigen: not known.

The rearrangement uses TRBV27 and TRBJ2-6; the D gene could be TRBD1 or TRBD2 (5 bases each). This TCR was recovered from a man aged 18 to 35 in good health. Some clones in this sample may be carry-over from other donors' samples. Sequences were obtained from memory CD4+ T cells from PBMCs. Subset denoted: CD45RA-negative fraction. This CDR3 reads CASSLNGDGANVLTF. The CDR3 bases are TGTGCCAGCAGTTTAAACGGGGACGGGGCCAACGTCCTGACTTTC.